The 14 T cell receptor beta chains below all came from one sample that was sequenced in a study of T-cell memory formation after mild COVID-19. TCRdb recomputed calls from the 5' RACE reads with MiXCR, one row per CDR3 protein. The sample comprises hundreds of thousands of distinct CDR3 sequences, roughly 15% of which are singletons, and over 20% rests with the top ten. Sequencing was performed on PBMCs or a T cell subset sorted from them (not recorded which). These receptors came from a man younger than 35 who had mild COVID-19 (a few samples of this study predate the infection). Cell type and time point are not known.

A remark on this clonotype: Mismatch with germline at one junction end may stem from a read error. The chain uses TRBV5-1 and TRBJ2-5; D uncertain. Germline V gene sequence: CDR1 SGHRS, CDR2 YFSETQ. CDR3 length equals 14 residues. CDR3 nucleotide sequence: TGCGCCAGCAGATTGGGGATCAGTCAAGAGACCCAGTACTTC. This sequence encodes CASRLGISQETQYF.

The rearrangement uses TRBV6-6 and TRBJ2-1; possible D gene TRBD2, 5 bases. The CDR3 has 17 amino acids. Looked up from germline, CDR1 is MNHNY and CDR2 is SVGAGI (reference sequence). Trimming removed 9 bases at V and 0 bases at J, with 21 bases between. CDR3 residues: CASRALSRGSSYNEQFF. The CDR3 DNA is TGTGCCAGTAGGGCCCTAAGTCGGGGTAGCTCCTACAATGAGCAGTTCTTC.

There are a few counts of this clonotype. The chain couples TRBV4-3 to TRBJ2-7; 11 positions agree with TRBD1. With 4 bases clipped from V and 7 bases from J, the junction kept 6 bases outside the gene matches. This CDR3 is 14 amino acids long. Germline V gives CDR1 LGHNA, CDR2 YSLEER. CDR3 DNA sequence: TGCGCCAGCAGCCTAGGACAGGGGGCGAAAGAGCAGTACTTC. As protein: CASSLGQGAKEQYF.

The sample holds a few counts of this clonotype. This chain uses TRBV3-1 with TRBJ2-7; 12 bases line up with TRBD2. Losses at the gene ends were 0 bases for V and 5 bases for J; bases not matched to a gene: 11. Germline CDR1 is LGHDT and CDR2 is YNNKEL (reference sequence). This CDR3 has 18 amino acids. The CDR3 coding sequence is TGTGCCAGCAGCCAAGAAGTTGCGACTAGCGGGGGAAGGAACGAGCAGTACTTC. This sequence encodes CASSQEVATSGGRNEQYF.

This clonotype was found a few times. The gene calls are TRBV6-5 and TRBJ2-2; TRBD1 matches at 7 bases. Losses at the gene ends were 6 bases for V and 7 bases for J; bases not matched to a gene: 11. The CDR3 loop spans 15 amino acids. Germline CDR1 and CDR2: MNHEY and SVGAGI. CDR3 in amino acids: CASSRDRAFYGELFF. In DNA form, the CDR3 reads TGTGCCAGCAGCCGAGACAGGGCATTTTACGGGGAGCTGTTTTTT.

The rearrangement uses TRBV20-1 and TRBJ2-3; the D gene is possibly TRBD1 (5 bases). V was trimmed by 3 bases and J by 4 bases, leaving 11 bases between them. The CDR3 is made up of 13 amino acids. Germline V gene sequence: CDR1 DFQATT, CDR2 SNEGSKA (reference sequence). The CDR3: CSASELGPDTQYF. Written as DNA, the CDR3 is TGCAGTGCTAGTGAGCTGGGGCCAGATACGCAGTATTTT.

This clonotype came up many times. The rearrangement joins TRBV7-2 to TRBJ2-1, with TRBD2 identical over 16 bases. Germline V lookup: CDR1 SGHTA, CDR2 FQGNSA. The CDR3 loop spans 17 amino acids. Unmatched junction bases numbered 6, after V lost 3 bases and J lost 7 bases. In DNA, the CDR3 is TGTGCCAGCAGCTTCTCCGGGACTAGCGGGGGGGTAAATGAGCAGTTCTTC. Translating it yields CASSFSGTSGGVNEQFF.

This clonotype appeared a single time. This chain joins TRBV12-3 or TRBV12-4 and TRBJ2-7, with unresolved D. V was trimmed by 3 bases and J by 7 bases, leaving 7 bases between them. The CDR3 has 11 amino acids. The DNA for the CDR3 is TGTGCCAGCAGTTTTGGGTTTGAGCAGTACGTC. It encodes CASSFGFEQYV.

In its sample, this clonotype was seen a few times. The V call is TRBV19, the J call TRBJ1-1, with 7 bases aligning to TRBD1. There are 13 residues in the CDR3. V lost 6 bases, J lost 4 bases, and 5 bases stayed unmatched. CDR1 is LNHDA and CDR2 is SQIVND in the germline V gene (reference sequence). The CDR3 DNA reads TGTGCCAGTAGAGACAGGGTGGGCACTGAAGCTTTCTTT. Translation gives CASRDRVGTEAFF.

The chain employs TRBV5-1 and TRBJ1-1; D not certain. This CDR3 is built from 17 residues. Germline CDR1 is SGHRS and CDR2 is YFSETQ. Trimming removed 1 base at V and 1 base at J, with 17 bases between. This CDR3 is CASSLPNPWTGNTEAFF. The DNA of the CDR3 is TGCGCCAGCAGCTTGCCCAATCCCTGGACGGGGAACACTGAAGCTTTCTTT.

In its sample, this clonotype was seen a few times. This chain uses TRBV7-8 with TRBJ2-7; a weak D match, TRBD2 (5 bases). The CDR3 covers 14 residues. CDR1 is SGHVS, CDR2 FQNEAQ, per germline. V was pared by 3 bases and J by 3 bases, with 12 bases between. CDR3 loop: CASSFLGDDYEQYF. CDR3 sequence (DNA): TGTGCCAGCAGCTTTTTGGGAGACGACTACGAGCAGTACTTC.

The J gene is TRBJ1-2, the V gene TRBV7-9; TRBD1 agrees at 7 bases. The CDR3 length is 16 residues. Per germline, CDR1 SEHNR and CDR2 FQNEAQ (reference sequence). J gave up 2 bases and V 3 bases, and 9 bases lay outside the gene matches. The CDR3 reads CASSFPEGAANYGYTF. The DNA for the CDR3 is TGTGCCAGCAGCTTCCCCGAGGGGGCCGCGAACTATGGCTACACCTTC.

This clonotype was counted ten times or more. An end of the junction differs from the germline gene, which may be a read error. V is TRBV27 and J is TRBJ2-3; 8 positions agree with TRBD1. Germline V gene lookup returns CDR1 MNHEY and CDR2 SMNVEV (reference sequence). The CDR3 is 13 residues long. CDR3 coding DNA: TGTGTCAGCAGGGGGCTGGGCACAGATACGCAGTATTTT. It codes for CVSRGLGTDTQYF.

This clonotype was detected ten times or more. The chain links TRBV7-2 to TRBJ1-1; no definite D call. Germline CDR1 SGHTA, CDR2 FQGNSA. This CDR3 has 13 amino acids. V shed 2 bases and J shed 1 base, with 5 bases lying between them. CDR3 sequence: CASSLMGNTEAFF. CDR3 nucleotides: TGTGCCAGCAGCTTAATGGGGAACACTGAAGCTTTCTTT. Based on the CDR3 plus reference TRBV7-2 and TRBJ1-1, the full variable domain is GAGVSQSPSNKVTEKGKDVELRCDPISGHTALYWYRQSLGQGLEFLIYFQGNSAPDKSGLPSDRFSAERTGGSVSTLTIQRTQQEDSAVYLCASSLMGNTEAFFGQGTRLTVV.